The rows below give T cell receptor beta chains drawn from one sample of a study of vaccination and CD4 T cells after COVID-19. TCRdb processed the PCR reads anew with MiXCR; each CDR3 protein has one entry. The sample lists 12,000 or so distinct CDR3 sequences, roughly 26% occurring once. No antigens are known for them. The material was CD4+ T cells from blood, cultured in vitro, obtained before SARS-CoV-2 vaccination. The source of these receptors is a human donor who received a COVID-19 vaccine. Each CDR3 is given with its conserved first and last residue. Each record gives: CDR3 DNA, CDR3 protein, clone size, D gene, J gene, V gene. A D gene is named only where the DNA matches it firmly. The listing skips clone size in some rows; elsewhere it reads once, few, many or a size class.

cdr3_nt: TGTGCCAGCACCGTCCAGGGGGCGCTCCCCTACGAGCAGTACTTC
cdr3_aa: CASTVQGALPYEQYF
clone_size: few
d_call: TRBD1
j_call: TRBJ2-7
v_call: TRBV6-1

cdr3_nt: TGCAGTGCTAGAGGGGGAAGTAGAGTTAACACTGAAGCTTTCTTT
cdr3_aa: CSARGGSRVNTEAFF
clone_size: medium-sized
d_call: .
j_call: TRBJ1-1
v_call: TRBV20-1

cdr3_nt: TGTGCCAGCAGCTTAACCGGGGGAGGCTACACCTTC
cdr3_aa: CASSLTGGGYTF
clone_size: .
d_call: .
j_call: TRBJ1-2
v_call: TRBV7-9

cdr3_nt: TGCAGCGTTGAAGATAATCCGCGGGATGGCTACACCTTC
cdr3_aa: CSVEDNPRDGYTF
clone_size: .
d_call: .
j_call: TRBJ1-2
v_call: TRBV29-1

cdr3_nt: TGTGCCAGTAGTATAGAACAGGACGCCTTCACCTACGAGCAGTACTTC
cdr3_aa: CASSIEQDAFTYEQYF
clone_size: few
d_call: .
j_call: TRBJ2-7
v_call: TRBV19

cdr3_nt: TGTGCCAGCAGCCGAGGCATGGGCGGGGGACCCCACGAGCAGTACTTC
cdr3_aa: CASSRGMGGGPHEQYF
clone_size: .
d_call: TRBD2
j_call: TRBJ2-7
v_call: TRBV14

cdr3_nt: TGTGCCAGCAGTGGACAAGAGACCCAGTACTTC
cdr3_aa: CASSGQETQYF
clone_size: few
d_call: .
j_call: TRBJ2-5
v_call: TRBV2

cdr3_nt: TGTGCCAGCAGTTTGGACAGGGCTGGAAACACCATATATTTT
cdr3_aa: CASSLDRAGNTIYF
clone_size: .
d_call: TRBD1
j_call: TRBJ1-3
v_call: TRBV28

cdr3_nt: TGTGCCAGCAGTTTTGTCGGGGGTTATGGCTACACCTTC
cdr3_aa: CASSFVGGYGYTF
clone_size: .
d_call: .
j_call: TRBJ1-2
v_call: TRBV12-3/TRBV12-4

cdr3_nt: TGTGCCAGCAGCCAAACACGGCCGGCCACTGAAGCTTTCTTT
cdr3_aa: CASSQTRPATEAFF
clone_size: .
d_call: .
j_call: TRBJ1-1
v_call: TRBV3-1

cdr3_nt: TGTGCCAGCAGCGCCCAACTAGCGGGGGGTCCAGATACGCAGTATTTT
cdr3_aa: CASSAQLAGGPDTQYF
clone_size: few
d_call: TRBD2
j_call: TRBJ2-3
v_call: TRBV7-2

cdr3_nt: TGTGCCAGCAGCGTAGATTTGACACCGCTAGGCTATGGCTACACCTTC
cdr3_aa: CASSVDLTPLGYGYTF
clone_size: .
d_call: .
j_call: TRBJ1-2
v_call: TRBV9

cdr3_nt: TGTGCCGTAGGGACAGGGGGTTTTCACACTGAAGCTTTCTTT
cdr3_aa: CAVGTGGFHTEAFF
clone_size: few
d_call: .
j_call: TRBJ1-1
v_call: TRBV21-1

cdr3_nt: TGTGCCAGCAGCAAAGTATGGGACAGGGGCCGGTCACCCCTCCACTTT
cdr3_aa: CASSKVWDRGRSPLHF
clone_size: few
d_call: .
j_call: TRBJ1-6
v_call: TRBV21-1

cdr3_nt: TGTGCCAGCAGCACGACAACTACCCCAAGATCAGGGCTGTTCTTC
cdr3_aa: CASSTTTTPRSGLFF
clone_size: .
d_call: .
j_call: TRBJ2-1
v_call: TRBV7-6

cdr3_nt: TGTGCCAGCAGTTACTCGACACAGGGGGTCGGTGGCTACACCTTC
cdr3_aa: CASSYSTQGVGGYTF
clone_size: medium-sized
d_call: TRBD1
j_call: TRBJ1-2
v_call: TRBV6-5

cdr3_nt: TGTGCCAGTAGCAGGGACAGGGGCCCGATGGAGACCCAGTACTTC
cdr3_aa: CASSRDRGPMETQYF
clone_size: few
d_call: TRBD1
j_call: TRBJ2-5
v_call: TRBV19

cdr3_nt: TGCAGTGCTAGTTCAGGGAGGGAGACCCAGTACTTC
cdr3_aa: CSASSGRETQYF
clone_size: few
d_call: .
j_call: TRBJ2-5
v_call: TRBV20-1

cdr3_nt: TGTGCCAGCAGCCCCAGTTCAATGAGCACAGATACGCAGTATTTT
cdr3_aa: CASSPSSMSTDTQYF
clone_size: few
d_call: .
j_call: TRBJ2-3
v_call: TRBV5-4

cdr3_nt: TGTGCCAGCAGCCCCCGAGGGACCCAGTACTTC
cdr3_aa: CASSPRGTQYF
clone_size: .
d_call: .
j_call: TRBJ2-5
v_call: TRBV7-8

cdr3_nt: TGTGCCAGCAGTGAGTCGGGGACGGAAGCCACCAGGGGAAAACTGTTTTTT
cdr3_aa: CASSESGTEATRGKLFF
clone_size: few
d_call: .
j_call: TRBJ1-4
v_call: TRBV25-1

cdr3_nt: TGTGCCAGCAGTGAAATAGCGGGCAGCACAGATACGCAGTATTTT
cdr3_aa: CASSEIAGSTDTQYF
clone_size: few
d_call: TRBD2
j_call: TRBJ2-3
v_call: TRBV6-4

cdr3_nt: TGTGCCACCAGCAGAGTTGGACAGGGGTATTCACCCCTCCACTTT
cdr3_aa: CATSRVGQGYSPLHF
clone_size: .
d_call: TRBD1
j_call: TRBJ1-6
v_call: TRBV15

cdr3_nt: TGCAGTGCTAGTTCGGCTGGGTACCAAGAGACCCAGTACTTC
cdr3_aa: CSASSAGYQETQYF
clone_size: .
d_call: .
j_call: TRBJ2-5
v_call: TRBV20-1

cdr3_nt: TGCGCCAGCAGCCAAGATGAAAGGGCCGGGAACACTGAAGCTTTCTTT
cdr3_aa: CASSQDERAGNTEAFF
clone_size: few
d_call: .
j_call: TRBJ1-1
v_call: TRBV4-1

cdr3_nt: TGTGCCAGTGGAGACAGATATAATTCACCCCTCCACTTT
cdr3_aa: CASGDRYNSPLHF
clone_size: few
d_call: .
j_call: TRBJ1-6
v_call: TRBV19

cdr3_nt: TGTGCCAGCAGTCCTGACTCCGGGACGGACACTGAAGCTTTCTTT
cdr3_aa: CASSPDSGTDTEAFF
clone_size: .
d_call: .
j_call: TRBJ1-1
v_call: TRBV27

cdr3_nt: TGCGCCAGCAGTATAGGACAGGGAGGTATCGGTGGCTACACCTTC
cdr3_aa: CASSIGQGGIGGYTF
clone_size: .
d_call: TRBD1
j_call: TRBJ1-2
v_call: TRBV10-2

cdr3_nt: TGTGCCAGCAGGAGACAGGGAGGCAATCAGCCCCAGCATTTT
cdr3_aa: CASRRQGGNQPQHF
clone_size: few
d_call: TRBD1
j_call: TRBJ1-5
v_call: TRBV12-3/TRBV12-4

cdr3_nt: .
cdr3_aa: CASTSGQGNIQYF
clone_size: .
d_call: .
j_call: TRBJ2-4
v_call: TRBV19

cdr3_nt: TGCGCCAGCAGCTTCCCCGGGGGAGGGAACGGCAATCAGCCCCAGCATTTT
cdr3_aa: CASSFPGGGNGNQPQHF
clone_size: .
d_call: .
j_call: TRBJ1-5
v_call: TRBV5-1

cdr3_nt: TGTGCCTGGATTGAAGGCGGGAACTCCTACGAGCAGTACTTC
cdr3_aa: CAWIEGGNSYEQYF
clone_size: few
d_call: .
j_call: TRBJ2-7
v_call: TRBV30